Detailed here is one T cell receptor beta chain. Germline CDR1 is SGHAT and CDR2 is FQNNGV. Trimming removed 0 bases from V and 3 bases from J; junction bases left unmatched: 5. The CDR3 loop spans 18 amino acids. This record comes from a study of shared clonotypes between healthy human individuals. Study information: Per-donor plates numbered three CD4 naive, three CD4 memory, two CD8 naive and one CD8 memory.

Libraries were prepared by immunoSEQ multiplex PCR; TCRdb keeps only in-frame clonotypes and omits some of them. This table has 2 million to 2.5 million clones, 90% to 95% appearing once. The specimen was naive CD4+ T cells sorted from blood. Subset reported: CD45RA+ positively selected. The receptor was isolated from a man younger than 30 in good health. This chain joins TRBV11-2 and TRBJ2-3, with 14 bases that match TRBD2. The CDR3 region is CASSLDRLAGGHTDTQYF. The CDR3 nucleotides read TGTGCCAGCAGCTTAGACCGACTAGCGGGAGGGCATACAGATACGCAGTATTTT.